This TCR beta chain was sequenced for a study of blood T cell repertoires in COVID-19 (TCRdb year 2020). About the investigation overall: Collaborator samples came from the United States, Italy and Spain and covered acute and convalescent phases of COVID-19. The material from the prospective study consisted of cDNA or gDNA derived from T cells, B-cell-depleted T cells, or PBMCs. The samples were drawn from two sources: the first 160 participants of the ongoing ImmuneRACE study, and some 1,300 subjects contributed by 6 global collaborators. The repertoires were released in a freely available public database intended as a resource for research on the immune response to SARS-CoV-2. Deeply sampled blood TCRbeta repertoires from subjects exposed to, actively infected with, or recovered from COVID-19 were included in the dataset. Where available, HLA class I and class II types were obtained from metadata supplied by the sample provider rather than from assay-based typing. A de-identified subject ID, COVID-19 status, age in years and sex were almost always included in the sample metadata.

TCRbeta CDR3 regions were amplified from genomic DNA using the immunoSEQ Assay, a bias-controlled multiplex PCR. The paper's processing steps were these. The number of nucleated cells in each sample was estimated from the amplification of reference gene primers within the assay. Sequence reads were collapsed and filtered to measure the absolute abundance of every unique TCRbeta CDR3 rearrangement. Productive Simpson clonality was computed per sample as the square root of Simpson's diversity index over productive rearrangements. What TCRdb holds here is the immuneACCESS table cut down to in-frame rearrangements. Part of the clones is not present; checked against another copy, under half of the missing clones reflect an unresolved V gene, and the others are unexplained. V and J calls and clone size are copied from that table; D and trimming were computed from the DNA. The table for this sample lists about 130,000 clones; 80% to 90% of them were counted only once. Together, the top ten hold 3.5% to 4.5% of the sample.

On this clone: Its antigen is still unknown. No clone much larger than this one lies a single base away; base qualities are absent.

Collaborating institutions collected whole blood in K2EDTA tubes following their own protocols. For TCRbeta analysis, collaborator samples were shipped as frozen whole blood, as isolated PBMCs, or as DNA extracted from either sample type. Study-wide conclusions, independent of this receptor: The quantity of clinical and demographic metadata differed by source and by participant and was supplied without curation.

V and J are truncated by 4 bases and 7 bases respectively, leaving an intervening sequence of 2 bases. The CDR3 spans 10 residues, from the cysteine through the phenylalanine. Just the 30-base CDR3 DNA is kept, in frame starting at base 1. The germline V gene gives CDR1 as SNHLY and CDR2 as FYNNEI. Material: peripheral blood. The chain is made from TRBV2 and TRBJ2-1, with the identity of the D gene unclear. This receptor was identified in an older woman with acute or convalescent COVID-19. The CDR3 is CASSVNEQFF. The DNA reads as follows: TGTGCCAGCAGTGTAAATGAGCAGTTCTTC.